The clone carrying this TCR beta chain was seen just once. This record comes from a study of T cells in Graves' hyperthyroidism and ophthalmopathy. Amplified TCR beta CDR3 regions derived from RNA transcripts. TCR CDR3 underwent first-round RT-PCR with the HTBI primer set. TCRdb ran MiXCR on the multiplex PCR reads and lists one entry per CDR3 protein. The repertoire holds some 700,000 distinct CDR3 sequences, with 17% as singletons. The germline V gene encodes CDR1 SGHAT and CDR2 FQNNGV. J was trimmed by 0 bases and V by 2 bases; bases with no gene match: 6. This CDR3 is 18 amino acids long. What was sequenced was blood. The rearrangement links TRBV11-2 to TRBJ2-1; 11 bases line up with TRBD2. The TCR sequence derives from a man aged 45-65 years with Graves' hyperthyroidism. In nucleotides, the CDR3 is TGTGCCAGCAGCTTACATGGGACTAGCGGTTCCTCCTACAATGAGCAGTTCTTC. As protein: CASSLHGTSGSSYNEQFF.